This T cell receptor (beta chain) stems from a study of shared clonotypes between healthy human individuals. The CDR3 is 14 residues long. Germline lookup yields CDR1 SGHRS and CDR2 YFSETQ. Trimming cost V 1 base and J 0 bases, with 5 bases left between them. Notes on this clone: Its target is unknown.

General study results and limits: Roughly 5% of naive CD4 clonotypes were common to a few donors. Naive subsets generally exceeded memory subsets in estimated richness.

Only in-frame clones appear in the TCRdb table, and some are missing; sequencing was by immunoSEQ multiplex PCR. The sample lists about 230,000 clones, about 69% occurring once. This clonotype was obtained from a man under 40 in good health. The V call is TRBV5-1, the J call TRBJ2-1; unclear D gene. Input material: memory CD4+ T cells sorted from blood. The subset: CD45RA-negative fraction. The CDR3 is CASSLMSSYNEQFF. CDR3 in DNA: TGCGCCAGCAGCTTGATGAGCTCCTACAATGAGCAGTTCTTC.